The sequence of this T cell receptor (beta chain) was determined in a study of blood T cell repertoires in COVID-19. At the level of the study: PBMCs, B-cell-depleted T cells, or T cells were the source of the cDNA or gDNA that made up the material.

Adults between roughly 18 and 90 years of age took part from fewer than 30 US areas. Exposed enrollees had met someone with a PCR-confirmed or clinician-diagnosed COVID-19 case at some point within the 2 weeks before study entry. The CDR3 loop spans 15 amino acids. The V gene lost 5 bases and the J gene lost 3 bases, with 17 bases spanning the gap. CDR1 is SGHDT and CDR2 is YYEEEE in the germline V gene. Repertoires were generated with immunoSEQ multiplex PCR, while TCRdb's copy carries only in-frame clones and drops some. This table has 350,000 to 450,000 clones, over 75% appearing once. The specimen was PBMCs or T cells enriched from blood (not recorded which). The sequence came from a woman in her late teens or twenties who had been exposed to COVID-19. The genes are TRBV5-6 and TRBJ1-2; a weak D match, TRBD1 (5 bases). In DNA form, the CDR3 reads TGTGCCAGCAGACCCCGGGCCAAACAGGACTATGGCTACACCTTC. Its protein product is CASRPRAKQDYGYTF.